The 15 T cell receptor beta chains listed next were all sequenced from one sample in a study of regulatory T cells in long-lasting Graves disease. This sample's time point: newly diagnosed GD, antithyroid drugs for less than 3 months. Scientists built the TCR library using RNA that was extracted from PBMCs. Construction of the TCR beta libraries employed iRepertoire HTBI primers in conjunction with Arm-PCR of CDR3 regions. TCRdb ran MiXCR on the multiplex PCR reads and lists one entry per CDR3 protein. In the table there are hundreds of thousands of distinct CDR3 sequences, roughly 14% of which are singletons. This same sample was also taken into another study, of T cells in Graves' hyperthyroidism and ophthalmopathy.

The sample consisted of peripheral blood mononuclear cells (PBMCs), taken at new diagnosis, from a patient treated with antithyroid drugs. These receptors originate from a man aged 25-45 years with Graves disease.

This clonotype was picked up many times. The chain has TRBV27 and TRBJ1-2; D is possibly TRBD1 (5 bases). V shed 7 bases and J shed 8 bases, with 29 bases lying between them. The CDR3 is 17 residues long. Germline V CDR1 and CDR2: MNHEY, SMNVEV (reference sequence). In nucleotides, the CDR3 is TGTGCCAGCATTTCTCTTCAGACAGCTTCTAGAAGTGGAGGCTACACCTTC. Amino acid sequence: CASISLQTASRSGGYTF.

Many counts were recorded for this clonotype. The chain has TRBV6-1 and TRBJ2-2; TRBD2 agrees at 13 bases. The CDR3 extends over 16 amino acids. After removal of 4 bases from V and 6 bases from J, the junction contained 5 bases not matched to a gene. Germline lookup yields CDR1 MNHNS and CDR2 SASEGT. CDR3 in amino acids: CASSAGTSGKAGELFF. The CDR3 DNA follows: TGTGCCAGCAGTGCCGGGACTAGCGGGAAGGCCGGGGAGCTGTTTTTT.

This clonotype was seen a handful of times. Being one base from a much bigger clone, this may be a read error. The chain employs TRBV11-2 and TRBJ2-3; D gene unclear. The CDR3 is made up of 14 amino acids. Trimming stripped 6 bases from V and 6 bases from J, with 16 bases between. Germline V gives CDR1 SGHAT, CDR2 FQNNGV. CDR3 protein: CASRLRHEWDTQYF. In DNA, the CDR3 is TGTGCCAGCAGACTAAGACATGAGTGGGATACGCAGTATTTT.

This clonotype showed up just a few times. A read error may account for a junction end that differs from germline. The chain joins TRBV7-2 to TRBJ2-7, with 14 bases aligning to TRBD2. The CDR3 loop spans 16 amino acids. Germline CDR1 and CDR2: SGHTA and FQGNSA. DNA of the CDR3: TGTCCCAGCAGCTCGGGACTAGCGGGAGTCTTACACGAGCAGTACTTC. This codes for CPSSSGLAGVLHEQYF.

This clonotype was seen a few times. This CDR3 reads CATSDWTINEQFF. In DNA form, the CDR3 reads TGTGCCACCAGTGATTGGACTATCAATGAGCAGTTCTTC. The J gene is TRBJ2-1, the V gene TRBV24-1; the D gene is possibly TRBD2 (6 bases). The V gene's germline CDR1 is KGHDR and CDR2 SFDVKD. Trimming took 2 bases from V and 6 from J, leaving 7 bases between them. This CDR3 is 13 amino acids long.

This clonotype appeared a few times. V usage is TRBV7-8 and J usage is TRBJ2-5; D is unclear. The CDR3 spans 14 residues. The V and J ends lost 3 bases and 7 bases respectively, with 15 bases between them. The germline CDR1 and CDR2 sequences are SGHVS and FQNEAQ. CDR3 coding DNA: TGTGCCAGCAGCTTTAGTTCCCCGGGCGGGACCCAGTACTTC. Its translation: CASSFSSPGGTQYF.

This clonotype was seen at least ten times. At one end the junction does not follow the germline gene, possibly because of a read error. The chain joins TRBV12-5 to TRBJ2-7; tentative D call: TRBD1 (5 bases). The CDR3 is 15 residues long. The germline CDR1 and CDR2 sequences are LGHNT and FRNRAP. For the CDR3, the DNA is TGTGCTAGTGGTATAGGGGCCCCGGTCTCCCACGAGCAGTACTTC. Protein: CASGIGAPVSHEQYF.

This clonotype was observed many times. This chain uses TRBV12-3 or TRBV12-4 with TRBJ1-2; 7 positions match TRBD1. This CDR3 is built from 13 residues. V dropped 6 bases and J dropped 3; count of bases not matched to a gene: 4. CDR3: CASRPRGDYGYTF. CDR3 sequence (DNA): TGTGCCAGCAGACCCAGGGGGGACTATGGCTACACCTTC.

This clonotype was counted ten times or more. Written as DNA, the CDR3 is TGTGCCATCAGTGATGGGGACGGCGATACGCAGTATTTT. Protein product: CAISDGDGDTQYF. The chain carries TRBV10-3 and TRBJ2-3; either TRBD1 or TRBD2 may supply D (5 bases each). This CDR3 comprises 13 residues. V gave up 3 bases and J gave up 6 bases, with 10 bases separating them. CDR1 and CDR2 from the germline V gene are ENHRY and SYGVKD.

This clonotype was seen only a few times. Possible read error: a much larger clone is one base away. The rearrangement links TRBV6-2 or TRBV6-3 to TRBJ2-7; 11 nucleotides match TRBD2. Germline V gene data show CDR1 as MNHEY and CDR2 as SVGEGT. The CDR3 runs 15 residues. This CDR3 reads CASSEGLAASHEQYF. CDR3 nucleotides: TGTGCCAGCAGTGAGGGACTAGCGGCCTCCCACGAGCAGTACTTC.

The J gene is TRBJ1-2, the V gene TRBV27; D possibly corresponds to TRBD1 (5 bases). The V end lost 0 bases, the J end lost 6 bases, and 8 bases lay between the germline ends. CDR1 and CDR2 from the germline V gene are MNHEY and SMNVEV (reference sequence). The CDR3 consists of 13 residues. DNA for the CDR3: TGTGCCAGCAGTTTATCGCGGGGGAATGGCTACACCTTC. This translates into CASSLSRGNGYTF.

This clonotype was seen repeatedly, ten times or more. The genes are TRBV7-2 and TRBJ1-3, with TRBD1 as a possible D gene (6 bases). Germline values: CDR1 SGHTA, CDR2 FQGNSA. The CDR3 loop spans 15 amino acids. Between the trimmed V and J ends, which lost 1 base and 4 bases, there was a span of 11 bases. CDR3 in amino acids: CASSLERGIGNTIYF. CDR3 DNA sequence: TGTGCCAGCAGCTTAGAAAGGGGGATCGGAAACACCATATATTTT.

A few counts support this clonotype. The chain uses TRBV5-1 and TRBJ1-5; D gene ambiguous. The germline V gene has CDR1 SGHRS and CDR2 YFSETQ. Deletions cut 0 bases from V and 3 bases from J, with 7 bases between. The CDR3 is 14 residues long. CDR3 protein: CASSLDPVNQPQHF. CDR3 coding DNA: TGCGCCAGCAGCTTGGATCCAGTCAATCAGCCCCAGCATTTT.

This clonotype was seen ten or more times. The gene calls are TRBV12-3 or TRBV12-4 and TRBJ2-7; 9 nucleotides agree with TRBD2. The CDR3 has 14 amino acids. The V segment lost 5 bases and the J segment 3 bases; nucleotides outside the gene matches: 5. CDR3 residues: CASSPLAGFYEQYF. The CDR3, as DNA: TGTGCCAGCAGTCCTCTAGCGGGATTCTACGAGCAGTACTTC.

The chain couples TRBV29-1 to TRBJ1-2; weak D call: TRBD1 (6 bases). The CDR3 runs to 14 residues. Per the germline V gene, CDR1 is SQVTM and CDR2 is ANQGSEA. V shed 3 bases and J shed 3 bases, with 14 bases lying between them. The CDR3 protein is CSVDPDSPDYGYTF. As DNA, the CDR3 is TGCAGCGTTGATCCGGACAGCCCCGACTATGGCTACACCTTC.